This TCR beta chain is drawn from a study of cytomegalovirus exposure and HLA in healthy donors. V lost 0 bases and J lost 0, with 6 bases in between. The CDR3 has 14 residues. Germline V CDR1 and CDR2: SEHNR, FQNEAQ (reference sequence). PCR employed 60 Vbeta and 13 Jbeta primers. TCRdb's copy holds only in-frame clones and misses some; the assay was immunoSEQ multiplex PCR. The sample holds some 140,000 clones; roughly 85% are singletons and the top ten take about 6.7%. The chain recombines TRBV7-9 with TRBJ2-7, with D uncertain. Material: PBMCs. The sequence derives from a young woman in good health and CMV-seropositive. In nucleotides, the CDR3 is TGTGCCAGCAGCTTAGCGCCGGTCTCCTACGAGCAGTACTTC. Amino acid sequence: CASSLAPVSYEQYF.